The 15 T cell receptor beta chains listed next were all sequenced from one sample in a study of blood T cells in healthy people across ages. Next came a second PCR, run for about 6 to 11 cycles, which used a sample-barcoded 5' primer along with a J-beta primer mix. TCRdb used MiXCR to reprocess the 5' RACE reads, holding one entry per CDR3 protein. The data hold 600,000 or so distinct CDR3 sequences, with approximately 30% observed a single time. Sequencing used blood. The receptors shown here come from an elderly woman in good health.

J is TRBJ2-2 and V is TRBV14, with 8 bases that match TRBD2. Per the germline V gene, CDR1 is SGHDN and CDR2 is FVKESK. Trimming took 4 bases from V and 4 from J; bases not matched to a gene: 11. The CDR3 spans 17 residues. CDR3 protein: CASSPSRGTRGTGELFF. As DNA, the CDR3 is TGTGCCAGCAGCCCCAGTCGCGGGACTAGGGGCACCGGGGAGCTGTTTTTT. The full variable domain, rest sourced from reference TRBV14 and TRBJ2-2, is EAGVTQFPSHSVIEKGQTVTLRCDPISGHDNLYWYRRVMGKEIKFLLHFVKESKQDESGMPNNRFLAERTGGTYSTLKVQPAELEDSGVYFCASSPSRGTRGTGELFFGEGSRLTVL.

This clonotype was counted many times. The V call is TRBV2, the J call TRBJ2-7; tentatively, D is TRBD1 (5 bases). With 7 bases removed from V and 3 bases from J, the gap between germline ends came to 13 bases. Germline lookup yields CDR1 SNHLY and CDR2 FYNNEI. There are 13 residues in the CDR3. The CDR3 sequence: CASNGDRLYEQYF. CDR3 sequence (DNA): TGTGCCAGCAATGGAGACAGACTCTACGAGCAGTACTTC.

This clonotype has a count of ten or more. The chain has TRBV20-1 and TRBJ1-4, with D possibly matching TRBD1 (5 bases). Germline V gives CDR1 DFQATT, CDR2 SNEGSKA (reference sequence). The V and J ends lost 3 bases and 8 bases respectively, with 10 bases between them. The CDR3 is made up of 12 amino acids. CDR3 sequence reads: CSASPGPEKLFF. The DNA of the CDR3 is TGCAGTGCTAGCCCAGGGCCCGAAAAACTGTTTTTT.

This sequence joins TRBV7-2 and TRBJ2-4; 13 nucleotides match TRBD2. The DNA end favors TRBJ2-7, so the J call may be wrong. The CDR3 is made up of 15 amino acids. CDR1 and CDR2 from the germline V gene are SGHTA and FQGNSA. CDR3 DNA sequence: TGTGCCAGCAGCACACTAGCGGGAGGGCCCTACGAGCAGTACTTC. Amino acid sequence: CASSTLAGGPYEQYF.

Ten or more counts support this clonotype. This chain links TRBV5-5 with TRBJ2-7, with D perhaps matching TRBD1 or TRBD2 (5 bases each). Germline loops: CDR1 SGHKS, CDR2 YYEKEE (reference sequence). The CDR3 runs 15 residues. Trimming pared 0 bases from V and 4 bases from J, leaving 14 bases between. Here the CDR3 DNA reads TGTGCCAGCAGCTTGGGAGGGGCCCACCGTTACGAGCAGTACTTC. Its translation: CASSLGGAHRYEQYF.

The CDR3 region is CATSGSNTGELFF. The CDR3 region has the DNA TGTGCCACTTCCGGGTCGAACACCGGGGAGCTGTTTTTT. This sequence joins TRBV27 and TRBJ2-2; D uncertain. Trimming removed 10 bases at V and 0 bases at J, with 9 bases between. The CDR3 runs 13 residues. Germline V gene data show CDR1 as MNHEY and CDR2 as SMNVEV (reference sequence).

This chain links TRBV9 with TRBJ1-3; D ambiguous. Germline V lookup: CDR1 SGDLS, CDR2 YYNGEE. V lost 3 bases and J lost 1, with 11 bases in between. This CDR3 spans 15 amino acids. CDR3 amino acids: CASSEGPLSGNTIYF. The CDR3 region has the DNA TGTGCCAGCAGCGAAGGGCCGTTATCTGGAAACACCATATATTTT.

This clonotype was counted at least ten times. J is TRBJ2-3 and V is TRBV6-2 or TRBV6-3; D call uncertain. Germline values: CDR1 MNHEY, CDR2 SVGEGT. This CDR3 contains 13 residues. V was cut by 5 bases and J by 6 bases, with 12 bases left in between. This CDR3 reads CASSPPGSDTQYF. The CDR3 nucleotides read TGTGCCAGCAGTCCCCCCGGGTCTGATACGCAGTATTTT.

There are a few counts of this clonotype. This sequence may be a read error, since a much larger clone differs from it by one base. The genes are TRBV2 and TRBJ2-2, with TRBD1 matching over 11 bases. The V segment lost 8 bases and the J segment 6 bases; nucleotides outside the gene matches: 8. Germline CDR1 is SNHLY and CDR2 is FYNNEI. This CDR3 has 15 amino acids. CDR3 loop: CASGDPGQGAGELFF. The CDR3 nucleotides read TGTGCCAGCGGGGATCCGGGACAGGGGGCCGGGGAGCTGTTTTTT.

This clonotype was seen a handful of times. At one of its ends the junction is not consistent with the germline gene, which may arise from a read error. The V gene is TRBV7-7, the J gene TRBJ2-7; D is perhaps TRBD1 (6 bases). The germline gives CDR1 SSHAT, CDR2 FNYEAQ (reference sequence). This CDR3 spans 14 amino acids. CDR3 sequence: CASSESTGTYEQYF. Written as DNA, the CDR3 is TGTGCTAGCAGCGAATCGACAGGAACCTACGAGCAGTACTTC.

This clonotype was seen many times. The chain combines TRBV5-1 with TRBJ2-2, with D hard to call. CDR1 and CDR2 (germline): SGHRS, YFSETQ. The CDR3 contains 13 residues. V lost 5 bases to trimming and J lost 7 bases, with 12 bases between them. The DNA for the CDR3 is TGCGCCAGCAGGATGGACCTTAGCGGGGAGCTGTTTTTT. Residues: CASRMDLSGELFF.

Comment on this clonotype: One base away lies a much larger clone, so this may be a sequencing read error. The chain combines TRBV7-9 with TRBJ1-2; D perhaps matches TRBD1 (5 bases). CDR1 SEHNR and CDR2 FQNEAQ come from the germline V gene (reference sequence). V was pared by 5 bases and J by 5 bases, with 15 bases between. The CDR3 spans 14 residues. This CDR3 reads CASSGGRGEYGYTF. CDR3 DNA: TGTGCCAGCAGCGGGGGACGGGGAGAATATGGCTACACCTTC. The full variable domain, in which reference TRBV7-9 and TRBJ1-2 provide the parts outside the CDR3, is DTGVSQNPRHKITKRGQNVTFRCDPISEHNRLYWYRQTLGQGPEFLTYFQNEAQLEKSRLLSDRFSAERPKGSFSTLEIQRTEQGDSAMYLCASSGGRGEYGYTFGSGTRLTVV.

On this clonotype: A much larger clone lies a single base off, so this may be a read error. The chain combines TRBV7-8 with TRBJ2-1; 7 nucleotides line up with TRBD1. This CDR3 contains 14 residues. CDR1 SGHVS and CDR2 FQNEAQ come from the germline V gene. Unmatched junction bases numbered 12, after V lost 7 bases and J lost 9 bases. CDR3 region: CASNLGQARAEQFF. CDR3 sequence (DNA): TGTGCCAGCAACCTCGGACAGGCTCGGGCTGAGCAGTTCTTC. The full variable domain, completed using reference TRBV7-8 and TRBJ2-1, is GAGVSQSPRYKVAKRGQDVALRCDPISGHVSLFWYQQALGQGPEFLTYFQNEAQLDKSGLPSDRFFAERPEGSVSTLKIQRTQQEDSAVYLCASNLGQARAEQFFGPGTRLTVL.

V and J are TRBV2 and TRBJ1-5; the D is unclear. V was cut by 5 bases and J by 3 bases, with 14 bases left in between. The CDR3 is 15 residues long. Germline CDR1 is SNHLY and CDR2 is FYNNEI. The CDR3 loop is CASSKEVQYNQPQHF. In DNA form, the CDR3 reads TGTGCCAGCAGTAAAGAGGTTCAGTACAATCAGCCCCAGCATTTT. The full variable domain, its missing parts supplied by reference TRBV2 and TRBJ1-5, is EPEVTQTPSHQVTQMGQEVILRCVPISNHLYFYWYRQILGQKVEFLVSFYNNEISEKSEIFDDQFSVERPDGSNFTLKIRSTKLEDSAMYFCASSKEVQYNQPQHFGDGTRLSIL.

About this clonotype itself: It may be a read error: a sequence one base away is much more abundant. V is TRBV10-3 and J is TRBJ2-3; tentative D call: TRBD1 (5 bases). The CDR3 is 13 residues long. Germline CDR1 ENHRY, CDR2 SYGVKD. The V gene lost 9 bases and the J gene lost 0 bases, with 10 bases spanning the gap. DNA for the CDR3: TGTGCCATTTGGGGCAGAAGCACAGATACGCAGTATTTT. Its protein product is CAIWGRSTDTQYF.